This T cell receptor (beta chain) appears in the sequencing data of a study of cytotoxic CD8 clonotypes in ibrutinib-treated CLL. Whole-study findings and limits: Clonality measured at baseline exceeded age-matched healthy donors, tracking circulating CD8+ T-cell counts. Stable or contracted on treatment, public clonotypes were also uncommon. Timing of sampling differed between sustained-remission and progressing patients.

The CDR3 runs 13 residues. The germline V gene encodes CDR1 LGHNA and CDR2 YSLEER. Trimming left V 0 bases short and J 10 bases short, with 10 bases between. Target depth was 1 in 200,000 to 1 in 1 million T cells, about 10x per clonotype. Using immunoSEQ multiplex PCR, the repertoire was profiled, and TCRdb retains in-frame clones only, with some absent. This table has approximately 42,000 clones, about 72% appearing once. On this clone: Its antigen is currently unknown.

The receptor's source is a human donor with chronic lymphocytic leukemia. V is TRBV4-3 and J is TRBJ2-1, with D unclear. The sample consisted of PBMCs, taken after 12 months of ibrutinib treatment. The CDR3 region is CASSQDSYEEQFF. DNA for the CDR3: TGCGCCAGCAGCCAAGACAGCTACGAGGAGCAGTTCTTC.